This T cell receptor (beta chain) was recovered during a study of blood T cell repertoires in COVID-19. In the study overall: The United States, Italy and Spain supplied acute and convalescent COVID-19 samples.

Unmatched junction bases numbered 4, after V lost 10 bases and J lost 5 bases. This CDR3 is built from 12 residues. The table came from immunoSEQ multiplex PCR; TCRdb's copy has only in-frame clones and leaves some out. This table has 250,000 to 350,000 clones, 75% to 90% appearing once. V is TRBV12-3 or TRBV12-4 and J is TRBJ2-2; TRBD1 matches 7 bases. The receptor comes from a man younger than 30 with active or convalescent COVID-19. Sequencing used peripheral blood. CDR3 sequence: CATTGDTGELFF. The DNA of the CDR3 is TGTGCCACTACAGGGGATACCGGGGAGCTGTTTTTT.